This T cell receptor beta chain was retrieved from a study of blood T cell repertoires in COVID-19 (dated by TCRdb to the early 2020s). About the study as a whole: The collaborator samples originated in the United States, Italy and Spain and spanned the acute and convalescent phases of COVID-19. Samples came from the ongoing ImmuneRACE study (first 160 participants) plus 1,254 subjects from 6 global collaborators. The material from the prospective study consisted of cDNA or gDNA derived from T cells, B-cell-depleted T cells, or PBMCs. Subjects who had been exposed to COVID-19, were actively infected with it, or had recovered from it provided the deeply sampled blood TCRbeta repertoires that made up the dataset. Nearly every sample came with metadata listing a de-identified subject ID, COVID-19 status, age in years and sex. Where available, HLA class I and class II types were taken from metadata supplied by the sample provider and were not determined by assay-based typing. The repertoires were released in a freely available public database meant as a resource for research on the immune response to SARS-CoV-2.

TCRbeta CDR3 regions were amplified from genomic DNA by means of the immunoSEQ Assay, a bias-controlled multiplex PCR. From the authors' description of their analysis: Within the assay, amplification of reference gene primers was used to estimate how many nucleated cells each sample contained. To quantify the absolute abundance of each unique TCRbeta CDR3 rearrangement, sequence reads were collapsed and filtered. Productive Simpson clonality was computed per sample as the square root of Simpson's diversity index over productive rearrangements. Drawn from immuneACCESS, this table holds only the in-frame rearrangements with V and J called that TCRdb kept. Clones are partly lost; checked studies trace under half to an unresolved V gene and leave the rest unexplained. That table furnishes V, J and clone size, whereas the DNA furnished D and trimming. Across this sample there are roughly 68,000 clones, with around 90% seen only once. About 4.7% of the sample lies in the top ten.

Collaborating institutions collected whole blood in K2EDTA tubes following their own protocols. For TCRbeta analysis, collaborators shipped samples as frozen whole blood, isolated PBMCs, or DNA extracted from either of those sample types. The investigation overall reported the following: Clinical and demographic metadata were provided uncurated, with the amount varying by source and participant.

CDR1 and CDR2 (SNHLY, FYNNEI) derive from the germline V gene. The CDR3 holds 15 amino acids from the cysteine to the phenylalanine. The read is trimmed to its CDR3 DNA, 45 bases read in frame from base 1. Trimming leaves V shorter by 4 bases and J shorter by 6 bases, with the junction holding 4 bases beyond the gene matches. As to this clone: This receptor's antigen is unknown. The sample holds no much larger clone one base away, and base qualities are not on file.

The chain was built from TRBV2 and TRBJ2-2; TRBD2 lines up with 11 middle nucleotides. The source material was peripheral blood. This receptor was identified in a human donor in a cohort sampled during active COVID-19. CDR3 loop: CASSGTSGSAGELFF. The nucleotide sequence is TGTGCCAGCAGTGGCACTAGCGGGAGCGCCGGGGAGCTGTTTTTT.